This T cell receptor beta chain comes out of a study of blood T cell repertoires in COVID-19 (dated by TCRdb to 2020 to 2022). Notes on the research overall: Samples covering the acute and convalescent phases of COVID-19 were provided by collaborators in the United States, Italy and Spain. A de-identified subject ID, COVID-19 status, age in years and sex were almost always included in the sample metadata. The samples were drawn from the first 160 participants of the ongoing ImmuneRACE study and from about 1,200 subjects provided by 6 global collaborators. Subjects who had been exposed to COVID-19, were actively infected with it, or had recovered from it provided the deeply sampled blood TCRbeta repertoires that made up the dataset. A freely available public database, intended as a resource for researchers studying the immune response to SARS-CoV-2, is where the repertoires were released. The material from the prospective study consisted of cDNA or gDNA derived from T cells, B-cell-depleted T cells, or PBMCs. Where available, HLA class I and class II types were obtained from metadata supplied by the sample provider rather than from assay-based typing.

V is cut back by 5 bases and J by 2 bases, with 11 bases in the junction unmatched. Including cysteine and phenylalanine, the CDR3 has 16 amino acids. CDR3 DNA is the only sequence kept; it has 48 bases, read in frame from the first base. Taken from the germline V gene, the CDR1 and CDR2 loops are SGHNT and YENEEA. The collaborating institutions used their own protocols to collect whole blood in K2EDTA tubes. For TCRbeta analysis, collaborator samples were shipped as frozen whole blood, as isolated PBMCs, or as DNA extracted from either sample type. As for this clone: What antigen it recognizes has not been identified. No clone much larger than this one lies a single base away; base qualities are absent.

Overall results and qualifications from the work: The quantity of clinical and demographic metadata differed by source and by participant and was supplied without curation.

TCRbeta CDR3 regions were amplified from genomic DNA using the immunoSEQ Assay, a bias-controlled multiplex PCR. Processing in the source paper ran as follows. Nucleated cell counts per sample were estimated from amplification of reference gene primers within the assay. To quantify the absolute abundance of each unique TCRbeta CDR3 rearrangement, sequence reads were collapsed and filtered. Productive Simpson clonality was computed per sample as the square root of Simpson's diversity index over productive rearrangements. What TCRdb holds here is the immuneACCESS table cut down to in-frame rearrangements. Part of the clones is not present; checked against another copy, under half of the missing clones reflect an unresolved V gene, and the others are unexplained. V, J and clone size reflect that table, while D and trimming were determined from the DNA. This sample comprises some 150,000 clones, roughly 76% of them detected only once. Together, the top ten hold 7% to 10% of the sample.

The V and J genes are TRBV11-3 and TRBJ2-5; 7 bases in the middle match TRBD1. Sequencing was done on a sample of peripheral blood. The TCR was taken from a human donor with acute or convalescent COVID-19. The donor label of this sample is uncertain. The DNA sequence follows: TGTGCCAGCAGCACCTCCCGACAGGGACGGCAAGAGACCCAGTACTTC. This codes for CASSTSRQGRQETQYF.